Sequencing of this TCR beta chain was carried out in a study of cytomegalovirus exposure and HLA in healthy donors. Overall study: Ancestry clustering placed about 80% of 350 to 500 genotyped donors in the Caucasian-associated cluster. General observations from the study: A previous analysis found most TCR beta V segments productive roughly 87% or roughly 30% of the time. Three CMV-associated chains were confirmed in vitro to be specific for CMV antigens. In a later analysis, HLA-C alleles had the fewest associated TCRs, DRB1 alleles the most.

Of note for this clone: What it binds is not known.

PCR employed 60 Vbeta and 13 Jbeta primers. Only in-frame clones appear in the TCRdb table, and some are missing; sequencing was by immunoSEQ multiplex PCR. This table holds 55,000 to 75,000 clones, 80% to 90% found once. The sample was PBMCs. The TCR comes from a man between 18 and 35 years old in good health and CMV-seronegative.

The CDR3 region has the DNA TGTGCCAGCAGTTTATCAATGGGGGCGGATGGCTACACCTTC. It encodes CASSLSMGADGYTF. The rearrangement links TRBV28 to TRBJ1-2; a weak D match, TRBD1 (6 bases). From germline, CDR1 is MDHEN and CDR2 SYDVKM. CDR3 length equals 14 residues. V dropped 1 base and J dropped 6 bases, with 12 bases sitting between them.